The T cell receptor beta chain under discussion was sequenced for a study of graft-versus-host responses after intestinal transplantation. Whole-study findings and limits: Peak circulating GvH clone levels tracked with early post-transplant HvG declines.

Profiled with immunoSEQ multiplex PCR; TCRdb holds only in-frame clones, not every one. The sample yields just under 65,000 clones, 90% seen once. Germline V gene data show CDR1 as SGHDT and CDR2 as YYEEEE. The CDR3 totals 14 residues. V shed 3 bases, J shed 4 bases, and the junction held 0 bases outside the gene matches. As concerns this clone: The antigen is not known.

This TCR derives from a human donor who was the organ donor for an intestinal transplant. This rearrangement joins TRBV5-6 to TRBJ2-1; TRBD2 agrees at 11 bases. Sequences were derived from unstimulated CD8+ T cells sorted from spleen or lymph node cells, sampled before transplant. The CDR3, as DNA: TGTGCCAGCAGCTGGACTAGCGGGTACAATGAGCAGTTCTTC. Translation gives CASSWTSGYNEQFF.